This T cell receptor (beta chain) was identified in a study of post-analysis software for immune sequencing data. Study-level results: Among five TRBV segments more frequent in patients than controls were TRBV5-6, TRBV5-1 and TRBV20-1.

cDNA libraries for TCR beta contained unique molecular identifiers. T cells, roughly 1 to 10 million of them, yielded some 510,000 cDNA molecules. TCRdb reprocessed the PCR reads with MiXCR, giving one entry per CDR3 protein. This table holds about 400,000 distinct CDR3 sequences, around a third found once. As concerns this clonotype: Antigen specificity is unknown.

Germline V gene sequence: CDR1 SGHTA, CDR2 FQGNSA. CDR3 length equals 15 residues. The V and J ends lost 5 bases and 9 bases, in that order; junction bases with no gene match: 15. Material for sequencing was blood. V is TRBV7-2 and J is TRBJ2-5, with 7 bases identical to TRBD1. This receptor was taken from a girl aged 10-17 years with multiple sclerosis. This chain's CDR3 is CASSLGTVSAGAQYF. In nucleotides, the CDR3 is TGTGCCAGCAGCCTCGGGACAGTTTCAGCCGGGGCCCAGTACTTC.